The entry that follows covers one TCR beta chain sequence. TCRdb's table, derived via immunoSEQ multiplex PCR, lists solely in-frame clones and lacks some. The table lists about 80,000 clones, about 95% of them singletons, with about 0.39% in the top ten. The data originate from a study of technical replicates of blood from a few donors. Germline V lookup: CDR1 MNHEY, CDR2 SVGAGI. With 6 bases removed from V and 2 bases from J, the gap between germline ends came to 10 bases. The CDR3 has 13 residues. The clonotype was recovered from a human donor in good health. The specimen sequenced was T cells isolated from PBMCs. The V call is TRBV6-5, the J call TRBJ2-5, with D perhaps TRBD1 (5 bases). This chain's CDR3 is CASRLTAQETQYF. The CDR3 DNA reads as TGTGCCAGCAGATTGACAGCGCAAGAGACCCAGTACTTC.